This T cell receptor beta chain appears in the sequencing data of a study of T cell responses to AZD1222 COVID-19 vaccine. Study-level background: Second doses that came at about 4 or about 12 weeks were put together.

As regards this clone: The antigen is unknown.

Looked up from germline, CDR1 is SNHLY and CDR2 is FYNNEI. The CDR3 consists of 16 residues. V shed 3 bases, J shed 6 bases, and the junction held 12 bases outside the gene matches. Findings and limits, study-wide: Females made up more of the donors, who were largely white British, and clonal diversity may have come out too low. Mapped onto spike, vaccine-associated CD4 TCRs spanned it and were dominant at 160-218 and 743-854.

Data came from immunoSEQ multiplex PCR; TCRdb stores just in-frame clones and leaves some out. The sample includes 120,000 to 150,000 clones, 90% seen only once; the top ten take roughly 3.6%. The chain recombines TRBV2 with TRBJ2-7; TRBD1 matches 9 bases. This receptor was taken from an adult in good health. The sequencing used peripheral blood, collected on day 0 of AZD1222 vaccination. In DNA form, the CDR3 reads TGTGCCAGCAGTGATCGTGGGACAGGGAGTGGGACCGAGCAGTACTTC. This encodes CASSDRGTGSGTEQYF.